This T cell receptor beta chain comes out of a study of T cell responses to AZD1222 COVID-19 vaccine (dated by TCRdb to the early 2020s). Turning to the overall study: AZD1222 recipients whose second dose came at about 4 weeks and those whose second dose came at about 12 weeks were combined into one group, since spike-specific TCR depth and breadth did not differ between the two schedules. A total of more than 230 trial participants underwent TCR sequencing, of whom 207 received two doses of AZD1222 and about 25 received two doses of the MenACWY control vaccine. Trial participants were enrolled by age into 18-55, 56-69 and 70-plus year subgroups, with approximately 160, 26 and 62 TCR-sequenced participants respectively. Broad study findings and their caveats: Epitopes outside the regions mutated in the B.1.351 and B.1.1.7 variants were reportedly recognized by nearly half of the unique spike-specific TCRs. Most participants were white British and females outnumbered males, and the authors suggested that clonal diversity may have been underestimated. Conclusions about previously exposed vaccinees were limited because only a handful of AZD1222 recipients were SARS-CoV-2 seropositive at baseline. In the small 56-69-year group, the increase in depth fell short of significance, most likely because of low power. Vaccine-associated CD4 TCRs spanned the whole spike protein, with dominant responses in regions 160-218 and 743-854. Because no day 14 peak-response samples were available, repertoires were characterized only after the peak T cell response. A significant rise in spike-specific TCR breadth and depth was observed after two AZD1222 doses relative to day 0 and relative to MenACWY recipients.

In the paper's terms, the time point label means: baseline before first vaccination. Samples from vaccinated people were obtained from the UK trials COV001 and COV002, which included a single-blind randomized controlled phase 2/3 trial of AZD1222 (ChAdOx1 nCoV-19) in healthy adults. For TCRbeta chain sequencing, PBMC samples were collected from trial participants at day 0 and at day 28 after the second dose. The CDR3 regions of human TCRbeta chains were analyzed by immunosequencing. On the study's bioinformatics: TCRs in the repertoires were compared against a reference library of SARS-CoV-2-specific TCRs that had been generated with the MIRA antigen-specificity platform. Breadth was defined as the fraction of unique TCRs that were SARS-CoV-2-associated. Depth was defined as the fraction of total T cells that were SARS-CoV-2-associated. Each spike-specific TCR was assigned to its reactive spike region and to a CD4 or CD8 class using the MIRA data. Log10-transformed breadth and depth values were compared by one-way ANOVA with Sidak's multiple comparisons tests. This immuneACCESS table, as held by TCRdb, lists in-frame sequences with V and J called but not all clones. Of the missing ones, under half trace to an unresolved V gene in checked studies; the others have no known cause. Clonal size and the V and J genes are those of that table, whereas D and trimming came from the DNA. This sample gives tens of thousands of clones in total; about 90% of them show up just once. Approximately 5.5% of the sample is held by the ten biggest clonotypes.

The germline V gene gives CDR1 as KGHSH and CDR2 as LQKENI. V and J lose 5 bases and 0 bases, and a span of 8 bases separates them. From cysteine to phenylalanine, the CDR3 is 15 amino acids long. The CDR3 DNA has 45 bases and is translated from base 1. This clone showed up just once. Its specific antigen is unknown. The input lacks base qualities; no much larger clone sits a single base away. The rearranged segments are TRBV18 and TRBJ2-6; the D gene identity is not certain. The source is an adult in good health. The sequencing here drew on peripheral blood, taken on day 0 of AZD1222 vaccination. The nucleotide sequence is given as TGTGCCAGCTCAACACAGAGCTCTGGGGCCAACGTCCTGACTTTC. Its protein product is CASSTQSSGANVLTF.